Below, 32 T cell receptor beta chains from the same sample are listed, as sequenced in a study of ipilimumab plus nivolumab after autologous stem cell transplantation. Assay used: immunoSEQ multiplex PCR; TCRdb lists only in-frame clones, some missing. The sample lists 37,000 or so clones, about 92% occurring once. This material consisted of PBMCs, taken in a trial of ipilimumab plus nivolumab as post-transplant consolidation. The receptors shown here come from a male donor with multiple myeloma.

This chain connects TRBV28 to TRBJ2-5; no firm D call. Deletions cut 3 bases from V and 7 bases from J, with 9 bases between. The V gene's germline CDR1 is MDHEN and CDR2 SYDVKM. This CDR3 comprises 12 residues. The CDR3 spells CASSFSPRTQYF. The DNA of the CDR3 is TGTGCCAGCAGTTTCTCTCCACGGACCCAGTACTTC.

The chain has TRBV7-2 and TRBJ2-1; TRBD2 is a possible D gene (5 bases). This CDR3 region has 17 residues. V gave up 0 bases and J gave up 5 bases, with 17 bases separating them. Germline CDR1 and CDR2: SGHTA and FQGNSA. CDR3 region: CASSLAPREFANNEQFF. Here the CDR3 DNA reads TGTGCCAGCAGCTTAGCGCCTAGGGAGTTCGCTAACAATGAGCAGTTCTTC.

The CDR3 DNA reads TGCAGTGCGGACAGGGGTTACGAGCAGTACTTC. This codes for CSADRGYEQYF. This chain links TRBV20-1 with TRBJ2-7; TRBD1 aligns across 9 bases. After removal of 6 bases from V and 4 bases from J, the junction contained 1 base not matched to a gene. Germline CDR1 and CDR2: DFQATT and SNEGSKA (reference sequence). The CDR3 spans 11 residues.

This sequence joins TRBV7-3 and TRBJ2-2, with TRBD2 matching over 8 bases. The V gene end was trimmed by 3 bases and the J gene end by 1 base; junction bases not matched to a gene: 4. Germline CDR1 is SGHTA and CDR2 is FQGTGA. The CDR3 runs to 16 residues. The CDR3 coding sequence is TGTGCCAGCAGCTTTTCTGCGGGAGGGAACACCGGGGAGCTGTTTTTT. This encodes CASSFSAGGNTGELFF.

The rearrangement uses TRBV15 and TRBJ2-6; D might be TRBD1 or TRBD2, each matching 5 bases. V was trimmed by 0 bases and J by 1 base, leaving 22 bases between them. There are 21 residues in the CDR3. Germline CDR1 is LNHNV and CDR2 is YYDKDF (reference sequence). CDR3 region: CATSRDIIGTALRSGANVLTF. As DNA, the CDR3 is TGTGCCACCAGCAGAGATATCATCGGGACGGCCTTAAGGTCTGGGGCCAACGTCCTGACTTTC.

The gene calls are TRBV6-6 and TRBJ2-7; D is unclear. The CDR3 is 13 amino acids. Germline V CDR1 and CDR2: MNHNY, SVGAGI (reference sequence). Trimming removed 4 bases from V and 0 bases from J, with 7 bases in between. CDR3 region: CASSSGYSYEQYF. CDR3 bases: TGTGCCAGCAGTTCCGGGTACTCCTACGAGCAGTACTTC.

The CDR3 DNA follows: TGTGCCACCCAGGGGGCAGGTAATTCACCCCTCCACTTT. Translating it yields CATQGAGNSPLHF. The genes are TRBV28 and TRBJ1-6; 8 nucleotides agree with TRBD1. The germline CDR1 and CDR2 sequences are MDHEN and SYDVKM. V trimming: 10 bases; J trimming: 6 bases; junction bases outside the gene matches: 5. The CDR3 extends over 13 amino acids.

The J gene is TRBJ2-2, the V gene TRBV11-1, with D possibly matching TRBD1 (6 bases). The CDR3 extends over 14 amino acids. Germline V gene data show CDR1 as SGHAT and CDR2 as FQDESV (reference sequence). Between the trimmed V and J ends, which lost 5 bases and 8 bases, there was a span of 15 bases. CDR3 coding DNA: TGTGCCAGCAGCGTACAGGGATTCGGAGGGGAGCTGTTTTTT. Encoded protein: CASSVQGFGGELFF. Combining the CDR3 with reference TRBV11-1 and TRBJ2-2 gives the whole variable domain EAEVAQSPRYKITEKSQAVAFWCDPISGHATLYWYRQILGQGPELLVQFQDESVVDDSQLPKDRFSAERLKGVDSTLKIQPAELGDSAMYLCASSVQGFGGELFFGEGSRLTVL.

This sequence joins TRBV15 and TRBJ1-6; D not certain. Trimming took off 0 bases at V and 7 bases at J, with 4 bases between the two ends. Per the germline V gene, CDR1 is LNHNV and CDR2 is YYDKDF (reference sequence). There are 13 residues in the CDR3. CDR3 amino acids: CATSREFNSPLHF. The CDR3 nucleotides read TGTGCCACCAGCAGAGAGTTCAATTCACCCCTCCACTTT.

V is TRBV6-1 and J is TRBJ1-2; D not resolved. The germline CDR1 and CDR2 sequences are MNHNS and SASEGT. This CDR3 has 14 amino acids. V lost 3 bases, J lost 5 bases, and 13 bases lay in between. Here the CDR3 reads CASSEKGTTYGYTF. The CDR3 DNA follows: TGTGCCAGCAGTGAGAAGGGTACTACGTATGGCTACACCTTC.

This clone came up once. The chain links TRBV10-3 to TRBJ2-5; 8 nucleotides line up with TRBD1. Looked up from germline, CDR1 is ENHRY and CDR2 is SYGVKD. The V segment lost 6 bases and the J segment 1 base; nucleotides outside the gene matches: 4. The CDR3 runs 14 residues. The CDR3 loop reads CAISLTGAQETQYF. In DNA form, the CDR3 reads TGTGCCATCAGCTTGACAGGGGCCCAAGAGACCCAGTACTTC.

The V call is TRBV9, the J call TRBJ1-1; weak D call: TRBD1 (5 bases). Trimming removed 2 bases at V and 1 base at J, with 12 bases between. CDR3 length equals 15 residues. The germline CDR1 and CDR2 sequences are SGDLS and YYNGEE. Here the CDR3 DNA reads TGTGCCAGCAGCGTTGGGGCCGGAGCGAACACTGAAGCTTTCTTT. Its translation is CASSVGAGANTEAFF. The variable domain in full, completed from reference TRBV9 and TRBJ1-1, reads DSGVTQTPKHLITATGQRVTLRCSPRSGDLSVYWYQQSLDQGLQFLIQYYNGEERAKGNILERFSAQQFPDLHSELNLSSLELGDSALYFCASSVGAGANTEAFFGQGTRLTVV.

The chain is built from TRBV28 and TRBJ2-1, with 11 bases lining up with TRBD2. Germline V CDR1 and CDR2: MDHEN, SYDVKM. The V and J ends lost 5 bases and 7 bases, in that order; junction bases with no gene match: 10. The CDR3 runs to 16 residues. The CDR3 sequence: CASSPLAGGQWNEQFF. The CDR3 DNA reads as TGTGCCAGCAGTCCTCTAGCGGGGGGCCAGTGGAATGAGCAGTTCTTC.

The rearrangement uses TRBV4-1 and TRBJ1-6; a possible D gene is TRBD1 (5 bases). V shed 0 bases and J shed 2 bases, with 14 bases lying between them. This CDR3 contains 18 residues. Germline CDR1 is MGHRA and CDR2 is YSYEKL. CDR3 bases: TGCGCCAGCAGCCAAGATCCCGGGGACGGGGCCTATAATTCACCCCTCCACTTT. Its translation: CASSQDPGDGAYNSPLHF.

This clone was found once. The chain recombines TRBV7-8 with TRBJ2-3, with D unclear. Germline CDR1 and CDR2: SGHVS and FQNEAQ. V gave up 1 base and J gave up 1 base, with 9 bases separating them. The CDR3 contains 15 residues. CDR3 protein: CASSLGGLGTDTQYF. The CDR3 region has the DNA TGTGCCAGCAGCTTAGGTGGGCTAGGCACAGATACGCAGTATTTT. Supplemented by reference TRBV7-8 and TRBJ2-3, the full variable domain reads GAGVSQSPRYKVAKRGQDVALRCDPISGHVSLFWYQQALGQGPEFLTYFQNEAQLDKSGLPSDRFFAERPEGSVSTLKIQRTQQEDSAVYLCASSLGGLGTDTQYFGPGTRLTVL.

This chain joins TRBV7-7 and TRBJ1-4; D perhaps matches TRBD1 (5 bases). Germline V gene data show CDR1 as SSHAT and CDR2 as FNYEAQ (reference sequence). The CDR3 totals 15 residues. Trimming took 6 bases from V and 3 from J, leaving 14 bases between them. CDR3 in amino acids: CASSPSGASNEKLFF. As DNA, the CDR3 is TGTGCCAGCAGTCCTAGCGGGGCATCTAATGAAAAACTGTTTTTT.

The V call is TRBV28, the J call TRBJ2-7; either TRBD1 or TRBD2 may fit D (5 bases each). With 3 bases removed from V and 4 bases from J, the gap between germline ends came to 16 bases. The CDR3 contains 15 residues. The germline V gene encodes CDR1 MDHEN and CDR2 SYDVKM. CDR3 sequence reads: CASSLRGAVGYEQYF. The CDR3 DNA sequence: TGTGCCAGCAGTTTGAGAGGGGCGGTGGGGTACGAGCAGTACTTC. Full variable domain (rest looked up from reference TRBV28 and TRBJ2-7): DVKVTQSSRYLVKRTGEKVFLECVQDMDHENMFWYRQDPGLGLRLIYFSYDVKMKEKGDIPEGYSVSREKKERFSLILESASTNQTSMYLCASSLRGAVGYEQYFGPGTRLTVT.

This clone was counted only a few times. The rearrangement joins TRBV15 to TRBJ2-4, with D tentatively TRBD1 (5 bases). The CDR3 is made up of 14 amino acids. CDR1 LNHNV and CDR2 YYDKDF come from the germline V gene (reference sequence). V lost 3 bases, J lost 7 bases, and 13 bases lay in between. For the CDR3, the DNA is TGTGCCACCAGCAGCGGTGACAGAAAGAACATTCAGTACTTC. Amino acids: CATSSGDRKNIQYF.

Worth noting for this clone: A read error may account for a junction end that differs from germline. This sequence joins TRBV7-7 and TRBJ2-5; tentative D call: TRBD1 (6 bases). Germline V lookup: CDR1 SSHAT, CDR2 FNYEAQ (reference sequence). This CDR3 has 13 amino acids. CDR3 protein: CASSPGTQETQYF. DNA of the CDR3: TGTGCTAGCAGCCCCGGGACACAGGAGACCCAGTACTTC.

J is TRBJ2-2 and V is TRBV9; 7 bases are shared with TRBD2. Germline V CDR1 and CDR2: SGDLS, YYNGEE. Trimming cost V 3 bases and J 3 bases; bases outside gene matches: 5. The CDR3 is made up of 15 amino acids. CDR3 residues: CASSGISGHTGELFF. DNA of the CDR3: TGTGCCAGCAGCGGCATTAGCGGGCACACCGGGGAGCTGTTTTTT. Looking up the rest from reference TRBV9 and TRBJ2-2 gives the full variable domain: DSGVTQTPKHLITATGQRVTLRCSPRSGDLSVYWYQQSLDQGLQFLIQYYNGEERAKGNILERFSAQQFPDLHSELNLSSLELGDSALYFCASSGISGHTGELFFGEGSRLTVL.

V usage is TRBV2 and J usage is TRBJ2-3; no definite D call. Germline V gene sequence: CDR1 SNHLY, CDR2 FYNNEI. CDR3 length: 14 residues. V was pared by 3 bases and J by 2 bases, with 9 bases between. The DNA for the CDR3 is TGTGCCAGCAGTGACGACTGGAACACAGATACGCAGTATTTT. Amino acid sequence: CASSDDWNTDTQYF.

This rearrangement joins TRBV20-1 to TRBJ2-1, with D hard to call. The ends were cut back, 5 bases at V and 10 bases at J, with 12 bases in the middle. Germline V gene data show CDR1 as DFQATT and CDR2 as SNEGSKA (reference sequence). This CDR3 is built from 11 residues. CDR3 nucleotides: TGCAGTGCTCCCCTGGGGAAGGAGCAGTTCTTC. Translating gives CSAPLGKEQFF.

This clone showed up just once. This rearrangement joins TRBV5-1 to TRBJ2-3; no clear D gene. The CDR3 is 14 amino acids. Germline CDR1 and CDR2: SGHRS and YFSETQ. Trimming pared 4 bases from V and 2 bases from J, leaving 11 bases between. This CDR3 is CASSMGSSTDTQYF. In DNA, the CDR3 is TGCGCCAGCAGCATGGGCTCCTCCACAGATACGCAGTATTTT.

The chain's CDR3 is CASSLQGGNEKLFF. CDR3 nucleotide sequence: TGTGCCAGCAGCTTGCAGGGGGGGAATGAAAAACTGTTTTTT. The chain carries TRBV5-4 and TRBJ1-4; the match to TRBD1 covers 7 bases. This CDR3 is built from 14 residues. Germline V CDR1 and CDR2: SGHNT, YYREEE (reference sequence). Trimming took 1 base from V and 5 from J; bases not matched to a gene: 2.

The V gene is TRBV5-1, the J gene TRBJ2-2; weak D call: TRBD1 (5 bases). The V gene lost 2 bases and the J gene lost 6 bases, with 17 bases spanning the gap. CDR3 size: 16 residues. CDR1 SGHRS and CDR2 YFSETQ come from the germline V gene. For the CDR3, the DNA is TGCGCCAGCAGCTTAGGGGCAGGGAAAGCTTCCGGGGAGCTGTTTTTT. Protein: CASSLGAGKASGELFF.

V is TRBV15 and J is TRBJ1-6; no clear D. This CDR3 comprises 13 residues. In germline, CDR1 is LNHNV, CDR2 YYDKDF (reference sequence). V shed 4 bases and J shed 0 bases, with 1 base lying between them. CDR3 sequence (DNA): TGTGCCACCAGCAACTCCTATAATTCACCCCTCCACTTT. Amino acids: CATSNSYNSPLHF.

The chain is built from TRBV27 and TRBJ2-7; D might be TRBD2 (5 bases). V was trimmed by 0 bases and J by 2 bases, leaving 14 bases between them. The CDR3 sequence is 16 residues long. The V gene's germline CDR1 is MNHEY and CDR2 SMNVEV (reference sequence). This CDR3 reads CASSLSGSGGAYEQYF. The CDR3 DNA follows: TGTGCCAGCAGTTTATCTGGGTCCGGAGGAGCCTACGAGCAGTACTTC.

The chain has TRBV1 and TRBJ2-7; the table's D gene call, TRBD2, was not cross checked with the DNA. TRBV1 is an annotated pseudogene. The CDR3 runs to 10 residues. The CDR3 protein is CTSPNYEQYF. The CDR3 DNA reads TGCACCAGCCCTAATTACGAGCAGTACTTC.

The rearrangement joins TRBV27 to TRBJ2-7; TRBD1 might be the D (6 bases). The CDR3 runs 14 residues. From germline, CDR1 is MNHEY and CDR2 SMNVEV (reference sequence). V lost 3 bases and J lost 5, with 14 bases in between. The DNA for the CDR3 is TGTGCCAGCAGTTTCGGAACAGGGCCCCACGAGCAGTACTTC. It yields the protein CASSFGTGPHEQYF.

The chain couples TRBV5-6 to TRBJ1-2, with 7 positions matching TRBD1. V shed 1 base and J 4 bases; nucleotides not matched to a gene: 4. Germline assignment: CDR1 SGHDT and CDR2 YYEEEE. The CDR3 consists of 14 residues. The CDR3 DNA follows: TGTGCCAGCAGCTTGCCCGGGACAGTCTATGGCTACACCTTC. Translated: CASSLPGTVYGYTF.

The chain recombines TRBV30 with TRBJ2-7; the D gene is possibly TRBD1 (5 bases). CDR1 is GTSNPN, CDR2 SVGIG, per germline (reference sequence). V dropped 2 bases and J dropped 2 bases, with 13 bases sitting between them. The CDR3 runs 14 residues. Written as DNA, the CDR3 is TGTGCCTGGAGTAGAAAGGGGCCCACCTACGAGCAGTACTTC. Translated: CAWSRKGPTYEQYF.

The chain uses TRBV14 and TRBJ1-3; 7 bases are a match to TRBD1. V trimming: 2 bases; J trimming: 3 bases; junction bases outside the gene matches: 13. The germline CDR1 and CDR2 sequences are SGHDN and FVKESK. The CDR3 sequence is 18 residues long. The DNA of the CDR3 is TGTGCCAGCAGCCAATGGTACTTGAGGGGGCGCAATGGAAACACCATATATTTT. Translated, it gives CASSQWYLRGRNGNTIYF.